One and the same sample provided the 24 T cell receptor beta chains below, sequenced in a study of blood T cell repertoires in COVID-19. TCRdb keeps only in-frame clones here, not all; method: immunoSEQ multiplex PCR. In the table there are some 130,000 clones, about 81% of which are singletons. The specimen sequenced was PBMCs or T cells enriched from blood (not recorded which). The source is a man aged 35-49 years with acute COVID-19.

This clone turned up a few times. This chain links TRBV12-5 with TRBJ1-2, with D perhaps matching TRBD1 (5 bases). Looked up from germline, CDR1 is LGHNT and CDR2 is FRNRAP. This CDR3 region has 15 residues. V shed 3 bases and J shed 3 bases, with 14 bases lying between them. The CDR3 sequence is CASGFFDSLHYGYTF. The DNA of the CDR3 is TGTGCTAGTGGTTTCTTTGACAGCTTGCACTATGGCTACACCTTC.

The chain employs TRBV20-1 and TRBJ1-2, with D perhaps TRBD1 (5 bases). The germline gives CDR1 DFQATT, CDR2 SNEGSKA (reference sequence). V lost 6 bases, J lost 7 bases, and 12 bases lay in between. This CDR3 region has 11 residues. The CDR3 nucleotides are TGCAGTGCCATCCCAGGGTTTGGCTACACCTTC. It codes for CSAIPGFGYTF.

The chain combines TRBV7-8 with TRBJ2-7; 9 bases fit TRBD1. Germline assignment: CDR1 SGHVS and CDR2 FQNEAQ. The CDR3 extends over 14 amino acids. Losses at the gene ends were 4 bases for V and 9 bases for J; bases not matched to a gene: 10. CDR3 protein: CASSWTGARTVQYF. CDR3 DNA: TGTGCCAGCAGCTGGACAGGGGCTAGGACAGTGCAGTACTTC. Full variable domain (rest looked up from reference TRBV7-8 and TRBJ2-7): GAGVSQSPRYKVAKRGQDVALRCDPISGHVSLFWYQQALGQGPEFLTYFQNEAQLDKSGLPSDRFFAERPEGSVSTLKIQRTQQEDSAVYLCASSWTGARTVQYFGPGTRLTVT.

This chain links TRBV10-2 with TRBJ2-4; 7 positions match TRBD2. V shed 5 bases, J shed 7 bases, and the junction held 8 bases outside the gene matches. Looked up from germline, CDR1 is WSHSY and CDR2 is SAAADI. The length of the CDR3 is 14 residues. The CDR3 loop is CASSQSGNGNIQYF. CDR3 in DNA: TGCGCCAGCAGTCAGAGCGGGAATGGGAACATTCAGTACTTC.

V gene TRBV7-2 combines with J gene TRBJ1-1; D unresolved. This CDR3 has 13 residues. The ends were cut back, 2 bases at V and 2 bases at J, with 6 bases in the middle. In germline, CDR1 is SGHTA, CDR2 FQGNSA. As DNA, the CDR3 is TGTGCCAGCAGCTTACAGGTTAACACTGAAGCTTTCTTT. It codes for CASSLQVNTEAFF.

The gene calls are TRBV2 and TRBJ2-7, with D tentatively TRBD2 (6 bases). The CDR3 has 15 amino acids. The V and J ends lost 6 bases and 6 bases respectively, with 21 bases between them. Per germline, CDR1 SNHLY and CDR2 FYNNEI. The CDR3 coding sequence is TGTGCCAGCAGGGAAACCGGGACTCGATCTCGCGAGCAGTACTTC. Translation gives CASRETGTRSREQYF.

In nucleotides, the CDR3 is TGTGCCAGCAGCCAGCAGTCGGACACCGAGCAGTTCTTC. This gives the protein CASSQQSDTEQFF. The chain is built from TRBV7-3 and TRBJ2-1; D possibly corresponds to TRBD1 (5 bases). This CDR3 has 13 amino acids. Germline V lookup: CDR1 SGHTA, CDR2 FQGTGA. Trimming removed 5 bases from V and 10 bases from J, with 15 bases in between.

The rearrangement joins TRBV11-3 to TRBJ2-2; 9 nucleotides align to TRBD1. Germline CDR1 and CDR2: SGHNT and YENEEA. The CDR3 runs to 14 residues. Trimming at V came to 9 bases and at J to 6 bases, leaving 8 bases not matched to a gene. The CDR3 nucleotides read TGTGCCAGTGCCGGGACAGGGCTCTCCGGGGAGCTGTTTTTT. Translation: CASAGTGLSGELFF.

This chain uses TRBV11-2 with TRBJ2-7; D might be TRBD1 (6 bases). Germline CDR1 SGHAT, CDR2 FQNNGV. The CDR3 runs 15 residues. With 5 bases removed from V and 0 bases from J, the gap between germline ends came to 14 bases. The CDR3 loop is CASSRAGTSSYEQYF. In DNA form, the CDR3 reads TGTGCCAGCAGCCGAGCCGGGACATCCTCCTACGAGCAGTACTTC. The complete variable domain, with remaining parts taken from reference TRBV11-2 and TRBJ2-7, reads EAGVAQSPRYKIIEKRQSVAFWCNPISGHATLYWYQQILGQGPKLLIQFQNNGVVDDSQLPKDRFSAERLKGVDSTLKIQPAKLEDSAVYLCASSRAGTSSYEQYFGPGTRLTVT.

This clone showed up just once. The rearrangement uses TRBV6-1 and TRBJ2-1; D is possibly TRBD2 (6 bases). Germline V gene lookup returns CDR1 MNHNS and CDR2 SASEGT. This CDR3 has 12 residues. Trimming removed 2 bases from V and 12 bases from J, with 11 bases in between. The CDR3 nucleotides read TGTGCCAGCAGTGAAACTGGGGGAGGGCAGTTCTTC. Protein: CASSETGGGQFF.

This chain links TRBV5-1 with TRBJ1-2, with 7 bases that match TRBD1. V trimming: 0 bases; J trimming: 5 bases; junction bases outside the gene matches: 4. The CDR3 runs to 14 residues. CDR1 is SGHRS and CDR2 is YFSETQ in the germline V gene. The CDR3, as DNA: TGCGCCAGCAGCTTGGTTGGGACAGAATATGGCTACACCTTC. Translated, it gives CASSLVGTEYGYTF.

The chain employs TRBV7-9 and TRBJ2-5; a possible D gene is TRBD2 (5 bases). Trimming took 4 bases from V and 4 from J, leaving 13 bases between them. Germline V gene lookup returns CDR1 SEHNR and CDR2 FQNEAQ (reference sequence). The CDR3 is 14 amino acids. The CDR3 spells CASSSRTGRETQYF. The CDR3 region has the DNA TGTGCCAGCAGCTCGCGGACGGGGAGAGAGACCCAGTACTTC. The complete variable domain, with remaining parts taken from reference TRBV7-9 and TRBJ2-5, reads DTGVSQNPRHKITKRGQNVTFRCDPISEHNRLYWYRQTLGQGPEFLTYFQNEAQLEKSRLLSDRFSAERPKGSFSTLEIQRTEQGDSAMYLCASSSRTGRETQYFGPGTRLLVL.

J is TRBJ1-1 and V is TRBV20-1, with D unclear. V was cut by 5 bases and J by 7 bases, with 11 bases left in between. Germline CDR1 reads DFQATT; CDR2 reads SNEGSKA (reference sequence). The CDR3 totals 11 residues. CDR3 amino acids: CSASGTYEAFF. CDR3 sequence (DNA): TGCAGTGCTTCAGGCACCTATGAAGCTTTCTTT.

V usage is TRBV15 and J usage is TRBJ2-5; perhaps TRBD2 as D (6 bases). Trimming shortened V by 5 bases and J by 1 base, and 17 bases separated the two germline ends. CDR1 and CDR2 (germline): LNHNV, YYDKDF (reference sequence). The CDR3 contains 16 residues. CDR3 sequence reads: CATSPQSWEVQETQYF. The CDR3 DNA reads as TGTGCCACCAGCCCCCAGTCTTGGGAGGTCCAAGAGACCCAGTACTTC.

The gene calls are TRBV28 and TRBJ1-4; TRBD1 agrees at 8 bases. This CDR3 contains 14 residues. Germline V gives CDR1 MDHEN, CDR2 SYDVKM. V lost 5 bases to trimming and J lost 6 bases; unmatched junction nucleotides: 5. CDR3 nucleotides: TGTGCCAGCAGTGGACAGGGATTGGATGAAAAACTGTTTTTT. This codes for CASSGQGLDEKLFF.

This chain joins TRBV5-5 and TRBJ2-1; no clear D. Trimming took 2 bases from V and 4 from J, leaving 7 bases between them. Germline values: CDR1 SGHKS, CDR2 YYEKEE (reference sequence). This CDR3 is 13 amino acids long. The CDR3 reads CASSFFPYNEQFF. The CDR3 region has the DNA TGTGCCAGCAGCTTTTTCCCGTACAATGAGCAGTTCTTC.

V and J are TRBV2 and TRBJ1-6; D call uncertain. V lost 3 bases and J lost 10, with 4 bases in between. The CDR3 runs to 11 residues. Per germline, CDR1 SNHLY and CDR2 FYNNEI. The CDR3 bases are TGTGCCAGCAGTGAGGCATCACCCCTCCACTTT. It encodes CASSEASPLHF.

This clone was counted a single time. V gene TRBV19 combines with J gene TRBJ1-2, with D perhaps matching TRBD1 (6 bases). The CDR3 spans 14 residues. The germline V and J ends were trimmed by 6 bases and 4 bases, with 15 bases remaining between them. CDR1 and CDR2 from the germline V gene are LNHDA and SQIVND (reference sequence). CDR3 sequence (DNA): TGTGCCAGTAGGATGATACAGGGTAGCTATGGCTACACCTTC. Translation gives CASRMIQGSYGYTF.

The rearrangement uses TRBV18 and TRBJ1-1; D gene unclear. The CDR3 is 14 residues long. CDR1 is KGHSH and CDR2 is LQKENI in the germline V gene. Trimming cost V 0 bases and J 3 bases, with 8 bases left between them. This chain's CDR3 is CASSPPRRDTEAFF. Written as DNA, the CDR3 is TGTGCCAGCTCACCACCGAGGAGGGACACTGAAGCTTTCTTT. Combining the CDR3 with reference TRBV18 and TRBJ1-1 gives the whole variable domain NAGVMQNPRHLVRRRGQEARLRCSPMKGHSHVYWYRQLPEEGLKFMVYLQKENIIDESGMPKERFSAEFPKEGPSILRIQQVVRGDSAAYFCASSPPRRDTEAFFGQGTRLTVV.

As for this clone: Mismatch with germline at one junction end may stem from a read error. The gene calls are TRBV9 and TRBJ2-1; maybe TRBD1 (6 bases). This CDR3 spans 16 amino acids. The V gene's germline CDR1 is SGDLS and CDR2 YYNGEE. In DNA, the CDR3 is TGTGCCAGCAGCGCCCTTACAGGGATCTCCTCCAATGAGCAGTTCTTC. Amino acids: CASSALTGISSNEQFF.

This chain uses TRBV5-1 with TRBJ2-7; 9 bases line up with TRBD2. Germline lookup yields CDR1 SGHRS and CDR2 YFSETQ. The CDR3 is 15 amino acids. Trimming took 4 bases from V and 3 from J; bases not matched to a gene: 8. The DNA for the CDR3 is TGCGCCAGCAGCCCCCTTCCTAGCGGGATCTACGAGCAGTACTTC. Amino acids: CASSPLPSGIYEQYF.

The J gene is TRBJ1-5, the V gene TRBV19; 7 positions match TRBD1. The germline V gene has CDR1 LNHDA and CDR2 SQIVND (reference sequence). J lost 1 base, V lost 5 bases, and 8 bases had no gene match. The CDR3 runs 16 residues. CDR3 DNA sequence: TGTGCCAGTAGTGCCCACTCGACAGGGAGCAATCAGCCCCAGCATTTT. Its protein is CASSAHSTGSNQPQHF. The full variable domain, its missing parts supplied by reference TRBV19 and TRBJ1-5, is DGGITQSPKYLFRKEGQNVTLSCEQNLNHDAMYWYRQDPGQGLRLIYYSQIVNDFQKGDIAEGYSVSREKKESFPLTVTSAQKNPTAFYLCASSAHSTGSNQPQHFGDGTRLSIL.

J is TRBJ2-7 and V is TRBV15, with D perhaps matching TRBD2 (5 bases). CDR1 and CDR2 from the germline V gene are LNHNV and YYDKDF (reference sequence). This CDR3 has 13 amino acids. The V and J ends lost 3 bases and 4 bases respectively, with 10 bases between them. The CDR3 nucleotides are TGTGCCACCAGCAGGCCACTAGGGTACGAGCAGTACTTC. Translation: CATSRPLGYEQYF.

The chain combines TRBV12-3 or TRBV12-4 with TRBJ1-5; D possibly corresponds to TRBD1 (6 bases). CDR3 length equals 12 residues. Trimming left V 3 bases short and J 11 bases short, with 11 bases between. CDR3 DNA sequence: TGTGCCAGCAGTTTGCAGGGGCGGACCCAGCATTTT. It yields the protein CASSLQGRTQHF.